The rows below give T cell receptor beta chains drawn from one sample of a study of control samples from healthy donors and cancer patients. Assay: immunoSEQ multiplex PCR; the TCRdb copy retains only in-frame clones and omits some. Among about 86,000 clones listed, approximately 88% were seen once. The sample comprised PBMCs. These receptors all come from a woman aged 45-65 years with colorectal cancer. The CDR3 runs from the conserved cysteine through the conserved F or W. D genes are given only for firm matches. Clone size is shown for a subset of rows, as once, few, many or a class of expanded clone.

D gene: .; V gene: TRBV7-3; clone size: .; J gene: TRBJ2-6; CDR3 DNA: TGTGCCAGCAGCTTAACACAGGGAGCTGGGGCCAACGTCCTGACTTTC; CDR3 protein: CASSLTQGAGANVLTF
D gene: .; V gene: TRBV2; clone size: once; J gene: TRBJ1-2; CDR3 DNA: TGTGCCAACAACCGCGGGACGGAACCTAACTATGGCTACACCTTC; CDR3 protein: CANNRGTEPNYGYTF
D gene: TRBD2; V gene: TRBV7-3; clone size: .; J gene: TRBJ2-3; CDR3 DNA: TGTGCCAGCAGTCAAATAGCGGGGGGCAACACAGATACGCAGTATTTT; CDR3 protein: CASSQIAGGNTDTQYF
D gene: .; V gene: TRBV7-2; clone size: .; J gene: TRBJ1-2; CDR3 DNA: TGTGCCAGCAGCTTAGGTCCAGGGGAGCACTATGGCTACACCTTC; CDR3 protein: CASSLGPGEHYGYTF
D gene: TRBD2; V gene: TRBV6-2/TRBV6-3; clone size: .; J gene: TRBJ2-3; CDR3 DNA: TGTGCCAGCAGCCTAGCGGGACTAGCGGGGGGGCGGGACACAGATACGCAGTATTTT; CDR3 protein: CASSLAGLAGGRDTDTQYF
D gene: .; V gene: TRBV19; clone size: .; J gene: TRBJ2-3; CDR3 DNA: TGTGCCAGTAGTATAGATCGAGGCGGGGACCTCGGAGATACGCAGTATTTT; CDR3 protein: CASSIDRGGDLGDTQYF
D gene: TRBD2; V gene: TRBV7-2; clone size: once; J gene: TRBJ2-3; CDR3 DNA: TGTGCCAGCAGCTCTACTAGCGGGGGGATCAGCACAGATACGCAGTATTTT; CDR3 protein: CASSSTSGGISTDTQYF
D gene: .; V gene: TRBV14; clone size: few; J gene: TRBJ2-5; CDR3 DNA: TGTGCCAGCAGCCCACCTAGCCTCCGGGGAGCACAAGAGACCCAGTACTTC; CDR3 protein: CASSPPSLRGAQETQYF
D gene: .; V gene: TRBV7-2; clone size: .; J gene: TRBJ1-4; CDR3 DNA: TGTGCCAGCAGCCACCGGAAAAATGAAAAACTGTTTTTT; CDR3 protein: CASSHRKNEKLFF
D gene: TRBD1; V gene: TRBV19; clone size: once; J gene: TRBJ2-3; CDR3 DNA: TGTGCCAGTAGGTGGGACAGAGCCACAGATACGCAGTATTTT; CDR3 protein: CASRWDRATDTQYF
D gene: TRBD1; V gene: TRBV7-2; clone size: .; J gene: TRBJ1-2; CDR3 DNA: TGTGCCAGCAGCTCTCAGGGGGACACTTACCTAGGCTACACCTTC; CDR3 protein: CASSSQGDTYLGYTF
D gene: TRBD1; V gene: TRBV4-1; clone size: .; J gene: TRBJ1-5; CDR3 DNA: TGCGCCAGCAGCCAATCGACAGGGAATCAGCCCCAGCATTTT; CDR3 protein: CASSQSTGNQPQHF
D gene: TRBD2; V gene: TRBV5-1; clone size: .; J gene: TRBJ2-1; CDR3 DNA: TGCGCCAGCAGCTTGGCCGTGGGACTAGCGGTCTACAATGAGCAGTTCTTC; CDR3 protein: CASSLAVGLAVYNEQFF
D gene: .; V gene: TRBV3-1/TRBV3-2; clone size: .; J gene: TRBJ2-2; CDR3 DNA: TGTGCCAGCAGCCAAGCCACCGGGGAGCTGTTTTTT; CDR3 protein: CASSQATGELFF
D gene: .; V gene: TRBV20-1; clone size: .; J gene: TRBJ1-1; CDR3 DNA: TGCAGTGCTAGGCAGAACACTGAAGCTTTCTTT; CDR3 protein: CSARQNTEAFF
D gene: TRBD1; V gene: TRBV10-3; clone size: once; J gene: TRBJ2-5; CDR3 DNA: TGTGCCACACCACAGGGGCTAGGAGCCCCCGAGACCCAGTACTTC; CDR3 protein: CATPQGLGAPETQYF